A single sample gave rise to the 2 T cell receptor beta chains below, sequenced in a study of T cell repertoires in cytomegalovirus infection. No antigen has been assigned to these receptors. Using its own MiXCR run on the reads, TCRdb lists one record per CDR3 protein. The sample includes some 200,000 distinct CDR3 sequences, 35% to 40% of them seen just once. Specimen: CD8+ T cells from cultured PBMCs, collected from culture after CMV antigen stimulation. These TCRs come from a human donor in good health (CMV status not recorded). Some clones in this sample may be carry-over from other donors' samples.

Of note for this clonotype: A read error may be the cause here, since a much bigger clone is one base away. The gene calls are TRBV4-1 and TRBJ1-2; TRBD1 might be the D (5 bases). The CDR3 has 15 residues. From germline, CDR1 is MGHRA and CDR2 YSYEKL. The germline V and J ends were trimmed by 1 base and 3 bases, with 12 bases remaining between them. The CDR3 region is CASSQGQGSDYGYTF. CDR3 nucleotides: TGCGCCAGCAGCCAAGGCCAGGGATCTGACTATGGCTACACCTTC.

The chain has TRBV27 and TRBJ1-1; D is possibly TRBD1 (6 bases). Deletions cut 9 bases from V and 5 bases from J, with 13 bases between. This CDR3 contains 12 residues. Germline CDR1 is MNHEY and CDR2 is SMNVEV (reference sequence). In DNA form, the CDR3 reads TGTGCCAGTGGGGGGGCGATGACTGAAGCTTTCTTT. Protein sequence: CASGGAMTEAFF.